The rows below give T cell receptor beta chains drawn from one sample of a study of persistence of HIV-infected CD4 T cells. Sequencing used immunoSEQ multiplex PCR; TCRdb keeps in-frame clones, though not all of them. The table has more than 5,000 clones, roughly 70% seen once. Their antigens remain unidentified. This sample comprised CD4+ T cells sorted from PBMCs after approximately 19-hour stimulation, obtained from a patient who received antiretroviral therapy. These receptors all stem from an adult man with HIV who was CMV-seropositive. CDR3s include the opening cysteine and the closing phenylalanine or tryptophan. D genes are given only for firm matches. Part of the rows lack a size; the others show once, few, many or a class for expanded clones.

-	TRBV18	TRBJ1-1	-	CASSPRATGALNTEAFF	TGTGCCAGCTCACCACGGGCAACGGGGGCATTGAACACTGAAGCTTTCTTT
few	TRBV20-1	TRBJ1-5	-	CSASSGQLNQPQHF	TGCAGTGCTAGTAGCGGTCAGCTAAATCAGCCCCAGCATTTT
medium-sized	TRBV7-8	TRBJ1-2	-	CASSLVGDGYTF	TGTGCCAGCAGCTTAGTGGGGGACGGCTACACCTTC
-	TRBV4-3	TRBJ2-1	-	CASSQDASRRGFAFF	TGCGCCAGCAGCCAAGATGCCTCGAGGAGGGGATTTGCGTTCTTC
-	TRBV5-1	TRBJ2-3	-	CASSLDEGTQYF	TGCGCCAGCAGCTTGGACGAGGGTACGCAGTATTTT
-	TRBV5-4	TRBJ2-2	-	CASSPGRTFSLGELFF	TGTGCCAGCAGTCCCGGGCGGACTTTTTCCCTCGGGGAGCTGTTTTTT
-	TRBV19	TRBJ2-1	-	CASSPWNPRNEQFF	TGTGCCAGTAGTCCGTGGAACCCTAGAAATGAGCAGTTCTTC
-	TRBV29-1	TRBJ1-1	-	CSFVPMNTEAFF	TGCAGCTTTGTCCCCATGAACACTGAAGCTTTCTTT
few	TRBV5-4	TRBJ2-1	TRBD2	CASSLVLAGGPWNEQFF	TGTGCCAGCAGCTTGGTACTAGCGGGGGGGCCTTGGAATGAGCAGTTCTTC
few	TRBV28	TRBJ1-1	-	CASRGKPEAFF	TGTGCCAGCAGAGGAAAGCCGGAAGCTTTCTTT
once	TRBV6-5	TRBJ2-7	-	CASSYGRQSYEQYF	TGTGCCAGCAGTTACGGGCGACAGTCCTACGAGCAGTACTTC
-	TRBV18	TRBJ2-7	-	CASSPPRAGTFEQYF	TGTGCCAGCTCACCACCGAGGGCCGGAACCTTCGAGCAGTACTTC
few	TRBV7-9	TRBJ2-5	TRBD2	CASSTPTSGGPQETQYF	TGTGCCAGCAGCACCCCGACTAGCGGGGGCCCTCAAGAGACCCAGTACTTC
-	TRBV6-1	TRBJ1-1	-	CASSEIPEAFF	TGTGCCAGCAGTGAAATCCCTGAAGCTTTCTTT
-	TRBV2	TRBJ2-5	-	CASTVGGLQETQYF	TGTGCCTCGACGGTCGGGGGCCTACAAGAGACCCAGTACTTC
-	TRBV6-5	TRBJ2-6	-	CAIHRSSGANVLTF	TGTGCCATACACAGGAGCTCTGGGGCCAACGTCCTGACTTTC
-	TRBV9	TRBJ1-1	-	CASSVGWTVNTEAFF	TGTGCCAGCAGCGTAGGATGGACAGTGAACACTGAAGCTTTCTTT
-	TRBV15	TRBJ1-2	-	CATSLPGFGYTF	TGTGCCACCAGCTTGCCAGGGTTTGGCTACACCTTC
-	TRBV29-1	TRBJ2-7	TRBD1	CSVGYIGGHEQYF	TGCAGCGTTGGGTATATAGGGGGCCACGAGCAGTACTTC
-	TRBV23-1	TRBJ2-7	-	CRKTAFGYEQYF	TGCAGGAAGACAGCCTTTGGCTACGAGCAGTACTTC
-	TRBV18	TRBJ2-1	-	CASSPGQRNNEQFF	TGTGCCAGCTCACCTGGACAAAGGAACAATGAGCAGTTCTTC
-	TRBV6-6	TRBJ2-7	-	CASNPGSSYEQYF	TGTGCCAGCAATCCAGGGAGCTCCTACGAGCAGTACTTC
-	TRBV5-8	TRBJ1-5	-	CASSSLGPQHF	TGTGCCAGCAGCTCTTTAGGGCCCCAGCATTTT
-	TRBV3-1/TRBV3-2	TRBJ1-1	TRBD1	CASSHDRVSDTEAFF	TGTGCCAGCAGCCACGACAGGGTATCGGACACTGAAGCTTTCTTT
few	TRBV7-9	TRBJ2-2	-	CASSFLRRSNTGELFF	TGTGCCAGCAGCTTTCTTCGACGGTCGAACACCGGGGAGCTGTTTTTT
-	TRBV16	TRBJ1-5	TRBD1	CASSRTGNNQPQHF	TGTGCCAGCAGCCGGACAGGGAACAATCAGCCCCAGCATTTT
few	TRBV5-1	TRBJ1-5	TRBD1	CASSPGTGLSNQPQHF	TGCGCCAGCAGCCCCGGGACAGGGCTTAGCAATCAGCCCCAGCATTTT
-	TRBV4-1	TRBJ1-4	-	CASSQGPQASTNEKLFF	TGCGCCAGCAGCCAAGGTCCCCAGGCGTCAACTAATGAAAAACTGTTTTTT
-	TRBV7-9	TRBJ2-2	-	CASSLQGRAGELFF	TGTGCCAGCAGCTTGCAGGGGAGGGCCGGGGAGCTGTTTTTT
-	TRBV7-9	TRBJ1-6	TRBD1	CASSGDRDNSPLHF	TGTGCCAGCAGCGGGGACAGGGATAATTCACCCCTCCACTTT
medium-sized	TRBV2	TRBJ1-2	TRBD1	CASSDRRTGFGYTF	TGTGCCAGCAGTGATAGGAGGACAGGGTTTGGCTACACCTTC
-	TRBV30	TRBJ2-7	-	CAWSVFGRDSYEQYF	TGTGCCTGGAGTGTATTTGGCAGGGACTCCTACGAGCAGTACTTC
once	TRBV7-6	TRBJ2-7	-	CASSSTGLWGYEQYF	TGTGCCAGCAGCTCCACAGGACTTTGGGGGTACGAGCAGTACTTC
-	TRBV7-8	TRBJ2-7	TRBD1	CASSPIRTGGSYEQYF	TGTGCCAGCAGCCCGATTAGGACAGGGGGCTCCTACGAGCAGTACTTC
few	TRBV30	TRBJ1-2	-	CAWSLTGIGYTF	TGTGCCTGGAGTTTGACAGGAATTGGCTACACCTTC
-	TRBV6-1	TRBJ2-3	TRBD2	CASSEGFSGGQLTKYF	TGTGCCAGCAGTGAAGGATTTAGCGGGGGCCAACTCACCAAGTATTTT
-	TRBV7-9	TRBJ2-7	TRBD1	CASSLDRVGEQYF	TGTGCCAGCAGCCTTGACAGGGTGGGAGAGCAGTACTTC
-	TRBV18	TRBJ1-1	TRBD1	CASSPIPAGGNTEAFF	TGTGCCAGCTCACCCATCCCGGCAGGGGGGAACACTGAAGCTTTCTTT
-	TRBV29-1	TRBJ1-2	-	CSVSTGTYGYTF	TGCAGCGTTTCTACAGGGACCTATGGCTACACCTTC
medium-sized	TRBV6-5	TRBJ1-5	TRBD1	CASSAGQGLNQPQHF	TGTGCCAGCAGCGCGGGACAGGGCCTGAATCAGCCCCAGCATTTT
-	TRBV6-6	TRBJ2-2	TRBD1	CASIGQGGIGELFF	TGTGCCAGCATCGGACAGGGAGGAATCGGGGAGCTGTTTTTT
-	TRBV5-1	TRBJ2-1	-	CASSSLGTRQGPSYNEQFF	TGCGCCAGCAGCTCCCTAGGTACCAGGCAGGGACCCTCCTACAATGAGCAGTTCTTC
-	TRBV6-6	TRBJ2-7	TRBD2	CASTNPLAGSYEQYF	TGTGCCAGCACAAACCCTCTAGCGGGGTCCTACGAGCAGTACTTC
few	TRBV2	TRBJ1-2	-	CASSRDREYGYTF	TGTGCCAGCAGTCGGGACCGCGAATATGGCTACACCTTC
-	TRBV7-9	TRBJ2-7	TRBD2	CASSLPGTSFEQYF	TGTGCCAGCAGCTTACCAGGGACTAGTTTCGAGCAGTACTTC
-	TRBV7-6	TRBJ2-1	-	CASSPDIGSYNEQFF	TGTGCCAGCAGCCCGGACATCGGCTCCTACAATGAGCAGTTCTTC
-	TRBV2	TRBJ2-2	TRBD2	CASSEGGWYTGELFF	TGTGCCAGCAGTGAGGGGGGGTGGTACACCGGGGAGCTGTTTTTT
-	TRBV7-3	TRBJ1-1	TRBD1	CASRQGENTEAFF	TGTGCCAGCAGACAGGGGGAGAACACTGAAGCTTTCTTT
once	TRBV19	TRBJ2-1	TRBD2	CASSIVGGGGNEQFF	TGTGCCAGTAGTATAGTCGGCGGGGGGGGCAATGAGCAGTTCTTC
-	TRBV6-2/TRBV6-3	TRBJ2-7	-	CASSFGSIFNEQYF	TGTGCCAGCAGCTTCGGCTCGATTTTTAACGAGCAGTACTTC
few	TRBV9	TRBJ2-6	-	CASSTAGVGANVLTF	TGTGCCAGCAGCACCGCAGGGGTAGGGGCCAACGTCCTGACTTTC
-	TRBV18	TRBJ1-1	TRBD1	CASSPGQGARTEAFF	TGTGCCAGCTCACCGGGACAGGGGGCGCGTACTGAAGCTTTCTTT
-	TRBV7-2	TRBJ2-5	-	CASSATAWGQETQYF	TGTGCCAGCAGCGCCACCGCGTGGGGCCAAGAGACCCAGTACTTC